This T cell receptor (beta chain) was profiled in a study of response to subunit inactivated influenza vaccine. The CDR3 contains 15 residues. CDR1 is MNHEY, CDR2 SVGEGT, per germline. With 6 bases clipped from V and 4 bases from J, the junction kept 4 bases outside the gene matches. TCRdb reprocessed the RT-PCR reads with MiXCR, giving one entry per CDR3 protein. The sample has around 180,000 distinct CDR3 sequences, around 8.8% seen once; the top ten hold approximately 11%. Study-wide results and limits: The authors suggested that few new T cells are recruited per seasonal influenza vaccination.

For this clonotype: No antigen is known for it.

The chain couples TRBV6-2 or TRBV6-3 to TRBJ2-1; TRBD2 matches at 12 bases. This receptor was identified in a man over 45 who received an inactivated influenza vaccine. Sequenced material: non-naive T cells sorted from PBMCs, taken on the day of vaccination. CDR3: CASRITSGGYNEQFF. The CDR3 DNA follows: TGTGCCAGCAGGATCACTAGCGGGGGGTACAATGAGCAGTTCTTC.